The 7 T cell receptor beta chains presented below share a single source sample, sequenced in a study of blood T cell repertoires in COVID-19. Sequenced by immunoSEQ multiplex PCR; TCRdb stores in-frame clones only, minus some. In the table there are approximately 290,000 clones, about 89% of which are singletons. The sample was peripheral blood. All receptors come from a woman in her 30s with COVID-19, enrolled during active disease.

V is TRBV10-2 and J is TRBJ2-5; 7 bases fit TRBD2. Germline CDR1 reads WSHSY; CDR2 reads SAAADI. V trimming: 7 bases; J trimming: 3 bases; junction bases outside the gene matches: 5. CDR3 length: 13 residues. CDR3 loop: CASMAGVEETQYF. In DNA, the CDR3 is TGCGCCAGCATGGCGGGAGTGGAAGAGACCCAGTACTTC.

The V and J genes are TRBV25-1 and TRBJ2-3, with a possible D match to TRBD1 (5 bases). Germline CDR1 MGHDK, CDR2 SYGVNS. The CDR3 consists of 14 residues. V lost 7 bases and J lost 0, with 11 bases in between. The CDR3 spells CASTETASTDTQYF. Here the CDR3 DNA reads TGTGCCAGCACTGAGACAGCTAGCACAGATACGCAGTATTTT. Combining the CDR3 with reference TRBV25-1 and TRBJ2-3 gives the whole variable domain EADIYQTPRYLVIGTGKKITLECSQTMGHDKMYWYQQDPGMELHLIHYSYGVNSTEKGDLSSESTVSRIRTEHFPLTLESARPSHTSQYLCASTETASTDTQYFGPGTRLTVL.

This clone appeared a single time. V is TRBV4-1 and J is TRBJ2-3, with 9 bases identical to TRBD2. This CDR3 has 16 amino acids. The J segment lost 6 bases and the V segment lost 0 bases, leaving 7 bases of the junction unmatched. CDR1 is MGHRA and CDR2 is YSYEKL in the germline V gene. The CDR3 DNA is TGCGCCAGCAGCCAAGATGTCTCTAGCGGGGTTGATACGCAGTATTTT. Encoded protein: CASSQDVSSGVDTQYF.

V is TRBV13 and J is TRBJ2-1; D unclear. From germline, CDR1 is PRHDT and CDR2 FYEKMQ (reference sequence). V gave up 2 bases and J gave up 4 bases, with 12 bases separating them. CDR3 size: 15 residues. The CDR3 loop reads CASSLRSAGYNEQFF. The CDR3 DNA is TGTGCCAGCAGCTTAAGGTCGGCAGGATACAATGAGCAGTTCTTC.

V is TRBV5-6 and J is TRBJ2-1; TRBD2 matches 7 bases. Germline trimming cut 1 base from V and 5 bases from J; bases unmatched to any gene: 6. CDR1 and CDR2 from the germline V gene are SGHDT and YYEEEE. The CDR3 consists of 15 residues. The chain's CDR3 is CASSLYQAGNNEQFF. In DNA form, the CDR3 reads TGTGCCAGCAGCTTGTATCAAGCGGGGAACAATGAGCAGTTCTTC.

This clone showed up just once. This chain links TRBV25-1 with TRBJ1-6, with 8 positions matching TRBD1. V lost 6 bases and J lost 7; bases outside the gene matches: 5. Germline assignment: CDR1 MGHDK and CDR2 SYGVNS. This CDR3 has 14 residues. This CDR3 is CASSKDRENSPLHF. CDR3 nucleotides: TGTGCCAGCAGCAAGGACAGGGAGAATTCACCCCTCCACTTT.

CDR3 amino acids: CASSFSGTGRNTIYF. The CDR3 DNA sequence: TGTGCCAGCAGTTTTTCCGGGACAGGGAGAAACACCATATATTTT. This sequence joins TRBV6-6 and TRBJ1-3; 9 bases match TRBD1. The germline V gene encodes CDR1 MNHNY and CDR2 SVGAGI (reference sequence). The CDR3 is made up of 15 amino acids. Trimming at V came to 4 bases and at J to 5 bases, leaving 6 bases not matched to a gene.